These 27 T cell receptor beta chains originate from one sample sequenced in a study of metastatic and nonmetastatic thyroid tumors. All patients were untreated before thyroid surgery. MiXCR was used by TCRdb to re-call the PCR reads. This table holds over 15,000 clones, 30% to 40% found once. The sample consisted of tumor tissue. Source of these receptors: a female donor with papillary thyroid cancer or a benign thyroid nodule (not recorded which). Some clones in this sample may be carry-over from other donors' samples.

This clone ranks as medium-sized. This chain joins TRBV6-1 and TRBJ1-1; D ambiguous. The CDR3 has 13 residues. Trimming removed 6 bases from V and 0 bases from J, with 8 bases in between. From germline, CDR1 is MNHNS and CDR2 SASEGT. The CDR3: CASRRRLNTEAFF. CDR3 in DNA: TGTGCCAGCAGACGCCGACTGAACACTGAAGCTTTCTTT.

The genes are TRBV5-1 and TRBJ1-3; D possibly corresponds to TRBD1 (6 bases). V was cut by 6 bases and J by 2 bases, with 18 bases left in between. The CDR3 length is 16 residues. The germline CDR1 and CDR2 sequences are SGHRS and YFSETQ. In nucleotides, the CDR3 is TGCGCCAGCAAACCAACGGGGGGGCTTGCTGGAAACACCATATATTTT. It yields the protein CASKPTGGLAGNTIYF.

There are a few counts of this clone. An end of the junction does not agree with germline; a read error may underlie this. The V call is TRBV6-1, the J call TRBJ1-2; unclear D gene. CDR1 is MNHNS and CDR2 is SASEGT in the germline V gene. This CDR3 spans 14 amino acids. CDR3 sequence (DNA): TGTGCCAGCAGCGAAGCGGCAGAACCTATGGGCTACACCTTC. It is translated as CASSEAAEPMGYTF.

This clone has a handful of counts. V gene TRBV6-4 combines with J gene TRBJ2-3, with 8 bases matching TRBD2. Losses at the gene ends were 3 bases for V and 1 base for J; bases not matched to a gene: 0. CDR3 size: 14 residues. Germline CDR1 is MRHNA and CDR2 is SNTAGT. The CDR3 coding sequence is TGTGCCAGCAGTGAGCGGGGGGGCACAGATACGCAGTATTTT. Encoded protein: CASSERGGTDTQYF.

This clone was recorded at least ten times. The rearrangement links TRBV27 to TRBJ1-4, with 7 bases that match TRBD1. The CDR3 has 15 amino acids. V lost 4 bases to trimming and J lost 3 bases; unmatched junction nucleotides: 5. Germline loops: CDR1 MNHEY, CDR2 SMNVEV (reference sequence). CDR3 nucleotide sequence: TGTGCCAGCAGTTGGGAGACAGGGCCTAATGAAAAACTGTTTTTT. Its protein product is CASSWETGPNEKLFF.

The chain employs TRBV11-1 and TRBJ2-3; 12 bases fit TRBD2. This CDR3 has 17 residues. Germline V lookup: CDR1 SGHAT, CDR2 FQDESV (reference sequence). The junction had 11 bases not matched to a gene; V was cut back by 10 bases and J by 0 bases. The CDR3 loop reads CATLLVGTSGSTDTQYF. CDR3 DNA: TGTGCCACCCTCCTGGTCGGGACTAGCGGGAGCACAGATACGCAGTATTTT.

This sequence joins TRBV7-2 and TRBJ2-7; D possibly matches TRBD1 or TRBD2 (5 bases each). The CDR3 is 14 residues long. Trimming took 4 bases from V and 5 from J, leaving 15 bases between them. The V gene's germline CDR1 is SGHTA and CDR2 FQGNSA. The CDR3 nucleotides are TGTGCCAGCAGCTCCCGCGGGCAGGGTGACGAGCAGTACTTC. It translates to CASSSRGQGDEQYF.

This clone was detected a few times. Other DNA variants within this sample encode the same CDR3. The CDR3 loop is CATGPPRDTTGELFF. Written as DNA, the CDR3 is TGTGCCACTGGGCCCCCCCGTGACACCACCGGGGAGCTGTTTTTT. The V gene is TRBV24-1, the J gene TRBJ2-2; D unresolved. Trimming cost V 10 bases and J 4 bases, with 18 bases left between them. The germline V gene has CDR1 KGHDR and CDR2 SFDVKD. The CDR3 loop spans 15 amino acids.

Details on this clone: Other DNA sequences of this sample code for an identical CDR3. CDR3: CASSDRGVDEQYF. In nucleotides, the CDR3 is TGTGCCAGCAGTGACAGGGGGGTCGACGAGCAGTACTTC. This chain links TRBV2 with TRBJ2-7; tentative D call: TRBD1 (7 bases). This CDR3 is 13 amino acids long. The germline CDR1 and CDR2 sequences are SNHLY and FYNNEI. Trimming stripped 3 bases from V and 5 bases from J, with 11 bases between.

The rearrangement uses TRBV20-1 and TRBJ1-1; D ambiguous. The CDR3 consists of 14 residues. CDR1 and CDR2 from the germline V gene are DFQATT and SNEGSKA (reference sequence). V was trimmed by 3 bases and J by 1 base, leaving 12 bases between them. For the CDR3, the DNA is TGCAGTGCTAGTCTTGGCTCTGGGAACACTGAAGCTTTCTTT. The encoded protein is CSASLGSGNTEAFF.

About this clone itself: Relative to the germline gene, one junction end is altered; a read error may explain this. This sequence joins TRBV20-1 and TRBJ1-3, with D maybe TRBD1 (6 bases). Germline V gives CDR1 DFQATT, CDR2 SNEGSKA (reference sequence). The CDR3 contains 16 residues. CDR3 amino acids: CRARDSLGARGNTLYF. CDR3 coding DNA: TGCAGGGCTAGAGATTCATTGGGGGCTCGGGGAAACACCTTATATTTT.

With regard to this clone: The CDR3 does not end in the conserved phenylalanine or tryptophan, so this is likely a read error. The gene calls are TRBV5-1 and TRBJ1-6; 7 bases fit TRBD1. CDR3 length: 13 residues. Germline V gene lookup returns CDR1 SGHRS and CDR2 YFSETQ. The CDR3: CATSKGANSPLHS. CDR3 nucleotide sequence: TGCGCCACCAGCAAGGGGGCAAACTCACCCCTCCACTCT.

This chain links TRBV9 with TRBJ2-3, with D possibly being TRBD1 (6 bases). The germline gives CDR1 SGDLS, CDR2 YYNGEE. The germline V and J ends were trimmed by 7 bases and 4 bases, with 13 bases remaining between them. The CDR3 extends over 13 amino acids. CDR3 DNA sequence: TGTGCCAGCGAGAAGGGGGACGCAGATACGCAGTATTTT. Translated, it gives CASEKGDADTQYF.

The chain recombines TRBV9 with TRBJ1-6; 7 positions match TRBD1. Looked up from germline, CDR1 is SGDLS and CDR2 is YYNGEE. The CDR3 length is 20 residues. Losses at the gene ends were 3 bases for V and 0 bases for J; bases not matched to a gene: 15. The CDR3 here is CASSDPIDRVGSSYNSPLHF. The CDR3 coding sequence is TGTGCCAGCAGCGACCCTATTGACAGGGTCGGGAGCTCCTATAATTCACCCCTCCACTTT.

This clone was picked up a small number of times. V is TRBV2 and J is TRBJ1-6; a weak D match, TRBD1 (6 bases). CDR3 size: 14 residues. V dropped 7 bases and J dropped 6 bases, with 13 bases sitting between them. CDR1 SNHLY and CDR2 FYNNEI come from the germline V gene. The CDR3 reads CASNRQAGNSPLHF. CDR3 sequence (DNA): TGTGCCAGCAACCGACAGGCGGGTAATTCACCCCTCCACTTT.

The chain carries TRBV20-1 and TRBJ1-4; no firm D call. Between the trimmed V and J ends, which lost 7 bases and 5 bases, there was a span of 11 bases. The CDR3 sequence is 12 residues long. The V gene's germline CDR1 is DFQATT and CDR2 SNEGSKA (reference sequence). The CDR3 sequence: CSVWMGNEKLFF. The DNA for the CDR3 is TGCAGTGTCTGGATGGGGAATGAAAAACTGTTTTTT.

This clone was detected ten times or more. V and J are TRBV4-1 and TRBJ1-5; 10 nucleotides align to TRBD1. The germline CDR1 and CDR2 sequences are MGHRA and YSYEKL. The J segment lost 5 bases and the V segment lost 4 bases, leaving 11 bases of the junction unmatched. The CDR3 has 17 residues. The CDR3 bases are TGCGCCAGCAGCCCGACAGGGGGCTATTGGTCGGATCAGCCCCAGCATTTT. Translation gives CASSPTGGYWSDQPQHF.

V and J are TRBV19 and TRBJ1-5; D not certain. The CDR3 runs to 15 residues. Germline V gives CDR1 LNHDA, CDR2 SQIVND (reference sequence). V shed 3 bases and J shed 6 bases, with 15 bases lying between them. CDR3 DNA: TGTGCCAGTAGTATCAAAGGGAGTTCCGCTCAGCCCCAGCATTTT. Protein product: CASSIKGSSAQPQHF.

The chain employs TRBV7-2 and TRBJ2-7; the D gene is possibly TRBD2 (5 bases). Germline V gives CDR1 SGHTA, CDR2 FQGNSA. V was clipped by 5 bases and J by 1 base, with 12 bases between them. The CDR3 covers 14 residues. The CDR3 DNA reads TGTGCCAGCAGCCAAGTGCTAGCTTCCTACGAGCAGTACTTC. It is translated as CASSQVLASYEQYF.

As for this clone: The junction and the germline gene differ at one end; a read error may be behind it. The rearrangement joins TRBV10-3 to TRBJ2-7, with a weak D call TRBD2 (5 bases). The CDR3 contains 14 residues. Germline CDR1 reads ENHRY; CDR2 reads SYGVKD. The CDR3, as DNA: TGTTCCATCAGTGGACTGGCGGCCGCCTACGAGCAGTACTTC. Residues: CSISGLAAAYEQYF.

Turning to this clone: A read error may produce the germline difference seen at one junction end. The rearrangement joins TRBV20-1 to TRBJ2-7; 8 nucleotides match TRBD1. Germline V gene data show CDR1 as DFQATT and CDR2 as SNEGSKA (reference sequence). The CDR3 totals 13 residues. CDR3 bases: TGCAGTGCTCCGACAGGGGTATCCTTCGAGCAGTACTTC. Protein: CSAPTGVSFEQYF.

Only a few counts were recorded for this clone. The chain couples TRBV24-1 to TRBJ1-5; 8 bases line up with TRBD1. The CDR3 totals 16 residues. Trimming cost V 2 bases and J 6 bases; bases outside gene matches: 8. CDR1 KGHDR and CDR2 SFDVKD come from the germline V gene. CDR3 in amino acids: CATSDSDRALSQPQHF. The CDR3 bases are TGTGCCACCAGTGATTCGGACAGGGCACTCAGTCAGCCCCAGCATTTT.

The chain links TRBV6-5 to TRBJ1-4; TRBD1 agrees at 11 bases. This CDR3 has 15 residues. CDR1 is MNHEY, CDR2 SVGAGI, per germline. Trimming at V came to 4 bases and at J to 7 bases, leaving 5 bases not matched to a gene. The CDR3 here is CASSSTGTGGEKLFF. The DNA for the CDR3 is TGTGCCAGCAGTTCAACCGGGACAGGGGGTGAAAAACTGTTTTTT.

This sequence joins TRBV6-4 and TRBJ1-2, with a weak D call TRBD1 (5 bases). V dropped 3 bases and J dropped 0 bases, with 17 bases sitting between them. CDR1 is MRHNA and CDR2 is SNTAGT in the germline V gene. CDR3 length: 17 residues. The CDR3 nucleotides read TGTGCCAGCAGTGAATTGCAAGGGACGGTAGCTAACTATGGCTACACCTTC. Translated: CASSELQGTVANYGYTF.

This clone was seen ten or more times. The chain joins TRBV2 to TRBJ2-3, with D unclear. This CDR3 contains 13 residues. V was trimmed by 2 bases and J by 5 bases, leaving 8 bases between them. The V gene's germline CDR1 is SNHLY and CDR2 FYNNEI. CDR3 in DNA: TGTGCCAGCAGTGAATTTGCCCAAGATACGCAGTATTTT. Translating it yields CASSEFAQDTQYF.

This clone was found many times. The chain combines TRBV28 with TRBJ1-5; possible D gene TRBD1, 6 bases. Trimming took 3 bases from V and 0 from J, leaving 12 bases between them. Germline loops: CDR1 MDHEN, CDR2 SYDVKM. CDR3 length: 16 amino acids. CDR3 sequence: CASSFVTGLSNQPQHF. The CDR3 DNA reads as TGTGCCAGCAGTTTCGTCACAGGGCTTAGCAATCAGCCCCAGCATTTT.

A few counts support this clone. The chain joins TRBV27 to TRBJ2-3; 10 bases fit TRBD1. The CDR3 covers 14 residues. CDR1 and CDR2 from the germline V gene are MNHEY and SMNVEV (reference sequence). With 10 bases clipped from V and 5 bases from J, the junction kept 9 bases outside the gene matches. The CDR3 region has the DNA TGTGCCACCCGGACAGGGGGAATTGGAGATACGCAGTATTTT. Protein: CATRTGGIGDTQYF.